This TCR beta chain stems from a study of technical replicates of blood from a few donors. Generated by immunoSEQ multiplex PCR, the TCRdb table keeps only in-frame clones and is missing some. The sample carries under 100,000 clones, 90% to 95% recorded once. Trimming pared 2 bases from V and 2 bases from J, leaving 8 bases between. There are 13 residues in the CDR3. The germline CDR1 and CDR2 sequences are SGHRS and YFSETQ. With regard to this clone: Other DNA sequences within the sample encode an identical CDR3.

The V gene is TRBV5-1, the J gene TRBJ2-7; maybe TRBD1 (5 bases). The sample comprised T cells isolated from PBMCs. This TCR was sampled from a human donor in good health. CDR3 nucleotide sequence: TGCGCCAGCAGCTTAGCAGGGACCTACGAGCAGTACTTC. This gives the protein CASSLAGTYEQYF.